Listed below are T cell receptor beta chains from one sample, sequenced in a study of graft-versus-host responses after intestinal transplantation. The table came from immunoSEQ multiplex PCR; TCRdb's copy has only in-frame clones and leaves some out. The sample includes roughly 110,000 clones, about nine tenths of them seen just once. These receptors have no identified antigens. Sequencing was performed on unstimulated CD4+ T cells sorted from spleen or lymph node cells, taken before transplant. Receptor source: a human donor who was the organ donor for an intestinal transplant. Both conserved end residues are part of each CDR3. The D gene is left open where the match is weak. The size of a clone is reported for some rows only, either as once, few or many, or as a class for expanded clones.

NA,TRBV30,TRBJ1-5,NA,CAWSLGTGNQPQHF,TGTGCCTGGAGCCTAGGAACGGGCAATCAGCCCCAGCATTTT
NA,TRBV7-9,TRBJ1-5,NA,CASSLGFRQPQHF,TGTGCCAGCAGCTTGGGGTTCAGACAGCCCCAGCATTTT
NA,TRBV5-1,TRBJ2-5,few,CASSPLTSETQYF,TGCGCCAGCAGCCCACTAACGTCGGAGACCCAGTACTTC
TRBD2,TRBV25-1,TRBJ2-1,NA,CASSQTSGYNEQFF,TGTGCCAGCAGCCAGACTAGCGGGTACAATGAGCAGTTCTTC
NA,TRBV4-1,TRBJ1-3,NA,CASSQSGVGNSGNTIYF,TGCGCCAGCAGCCAATCCGGGGTTGGGAACTCTGGAAACACCATATATTTT
NA,TRBV7-9,TRBJ1-3,NA,CASSTRGTIYF,TGTGCCAGCAGCACCCGGGGCACCATATATTTT
TRBD1,TRBV29-1,TRBJ2-1,NA,CSVKGAEQSSYNEQFF,TGCAGCGTTAAGGGGGCGGAACAAAGCTCCTACAATGAGCAGTTCTTC
NA,TRBV6-5,TRBJ1-1,NA,CASSYVGVNGEAFF,TGTGCCAGCAGTTACGTGGGAGTAAACGGTGAAGCTTTCTTT
NA,TRBV5-1,TRBJ2-5,NA,CASSLQPGTHGGETQYF,TGCGCCAGCAGCCTCCAACCCGGGACCCACGGAGGGGAGACCCAGTACTTC
TRBD1,TRBV4-1,TRBJ1-2,NA,CASSHPGTAYGYTF,TGCGCCAGCAGCCATCCTGGGACAGCCTATGGCTACACCTTC
TRBD2,TRBV5-1,TRBJ2-7,NA,CASSLASSGTYEQYF,TGCGCCAGCAGCTTGGCATCTAGCGGTACCTACGAGCAGTACTTC
NA,TRBV29-1,TRBJ2-5,NA,CSVDDRYQETQYF,TGCAGCGTTGATGACAGGTACCAAGAGACCCAGTACTTC
TRBD1,TRBV19,TRBJ1-6,NA,CASSRLGTVNANSPLHF,TGTGCCAGTAGTCGCTTGGGGACAGTAAACGCGAATTCACCCCTCCACTTT
NA,TRBV7-3,TRBJ2-3,NA,CASSLTGARGDTQYF,TGTGCCAGCAGCTTAACGGGGGCGCGGGGAGATACGCAGTATTTT
NA,TRBV18,TRBJ2-7,NA,CASSPGSVGADEQYF,TGTGCCAGCTCACCCGGTTCCGTAGGGGCGGACGAGCAGTACTTC
TRBD1,TRBV5-1,TRBJ2-3,once,CASSNDRGRTDTQYF,TGCGCCAGCAGCAACGACAGGGGGCGCACAGATACGCAGTATTTT
TRBD2,TRBV5-1,TRBJ2-2,NA,CASSSSGRRSTGELFF,TGCGCCAGCAGCTCTAGCGGGAGGCGATCCACCGGGGAGCTGTTTTTT
NA,TRBV7-2,TRBJ2-2,NA,CASSKGLNTGELFF,TGTGCCAGCAGCAAAGGACTGAACACCGGGGAGCTGTTTTTT
NA,TRBV5-6,TRBJ1-5,NA,CASSLWGQPQHF,TGTGCCAGCAGCTTGTGGGGTCAGCCCCAGCATTTT
NA,TRBV28,TRBJ1-1,NA,CASSPRTANTEAFF,TGTGCCAGCAGTCCTAGGACGGCAAACACTGAAGCTTTCTTT
NA,TRBV13,TRBJ2-7,NA,CASSLYREQYF,TGTGCCAGCAGCTTATACCGGGAGCAGTACTTC
TRBD2,TRBV27,TRBJ2-3,NA,CASRPGLVDTQYF,TGTGCCAGCAGGCCGGGACTAGTAGATACGCAGTATTTT
NA,TRBV10-3,TRBJ2-3,NA,CAISESIDTQYF,TGTGCCATCAGTGAGTCCATAGATACGCAGTATTTT
NA,TRBV11-2,TRBJ2-5,NA,CASSRDRGETQYF,TGTGCCAGCAGCAGAGATCGTGGGGAGACCCAGTACTTC